This T cell receptor beta chain was documented in a study of regulatory T cells in long-lasting Graves disease. Study-level findings and limits: Researchers reported studying only peripheral blood, not thyroid tissue. Owing to a sample size that was small, accuracy may have been reduced.

According to the study, TCR beta libraries were built with iRepertoire HTBI primers and CDR3-region Arm-PCR. A single record per CDR3 protein comes from TCRdb applying MiXCR to the multiplex PCR reads. Of 680,000 or so distinct CDR3 sequences listed, roughly 15% are singletons. Noted time point: newly diagnosed GD, antithyroid drugs for less than 3 months. Extracted PBMC RNA gave rise to the TCR library. Doctors identified Graves' disease using the American Thyroid Association guidelines. To note about this clonotype: The target antigen is unknown.

This sample also appeared in a second study, on T cells in Graves' hyperthyroidism and ophthalmopathy. That paper states: Most expanded thyroid clonotypes above 0.001 recurred in blood.

The sequence was obtained from a woman in her twenties or thirties with Graves disease. The sequencing here drew on peripheral blood mononuclear cells (PBMCs), taken at new diagnosis, from a patient treated with antithyroid drugs.

The CDR3 DNA reads TGCGCCAGCAGCTTTGTAGGGAATGACGCCGGGGAGCTGTTTTTT. It specifies CASSFVGNDAGELFF. This chain links TRBV5-1 with TRBJ2-2, with D unresolved. V lost 2 bases to trimming and J lost 6 bases, with 14 bases between them. Germline CDR1 and CDR2: SGHRS and YFSETQ. This CDR3 contains 15 residues.